This T cell receptor (beta chain) emerged from a study of control samples from healthy donors and cancer patients. Between the trimmed V and J ends, which lost 5 bases and 8 bases, there was a span of 9 bases. Germline CDR1 is MNHNY and CDR2 is SVGAGI (reference sequence). CDR3 length equals 11 residues. Assay: immunoSEQ multiplex PCR; the TCRdb copy retains only in-frame clones and omits some. This sample yields roughly 130,000 clones, of which 75% to 95% are seen a single time; roughly 8.7% belongs to the top ten. V usage is TRBV6-6 and J usage is TRBJ1-2; D is uncertain. This TCR was recovered from a young man in good health. The specimen sequenced was blood. The CDR3 spells CASSPLGGYTF. The CDR3, as DNA: TGTGCCAGCAGTCCACTCGGGGGCTACACCTTC.